This passage covers 27 T cell receptor beta chains from one sample sequenced in a study of molecular identifiers for immune sequencing clone quantification. TCRdb analysed the PCR reads with MiXCR anew, one entry per CDR3 protein. The sample consists of about 63,000 distinct CDR3 sequences, 19% of them appearing once. The source material was naive CD8+ T cells from blood, with Jurkat cell RNA spiked in. Subset denoted: FACS-sorted CD8+CD4-CCR7+CD45RA+ naive T cells. The receptors were gathered from a human donor in good health. Some libraries in this study had Jurkat cell RNA spiked in.

This clonotype was seen a few times. The chain employs TRBV29-1 and TRBJ2-7; no clear D. The length of the CDR3 is 11 residues. Germline V CDR1 and CDR2: SQVTM, ANQGSEA. V was shortened by 1 base and J by 9 bases, with 10 bases between the two germline ends. Here the CDR3 DNA reads TGCAGCGTTGAAGGGGTTCTTGGGCAGTACTTC. Translating gives CSVEGVLGQYF.

The chain is built from TRBV5-6 and TRBJ2-7; D might be TRBD1 or TRBD2, each matching 6 bases. This CDR3 contains 18 residues. Trimming stripped 0 bases from V and 3 bases from J, with 22 bases between. The germline gives CDR1 SGHDT, CDR2 YYEEEE. Here the CDR3 reads CASSLAAGYRERDYEQYF. The CDR3 DNA reads as TGTGCCAGCAGCTTGGCCGCGGGGTACAGGGAGAGAGACTACGAGCAGTACTTC.

This clonotype was observed many times. This chain uses TRBV29-1 with TRBJ1-2, with D tentatively TRBD1 (5 bases). CDR3 length: 13 residues. The V gene's germline CDR1 is SQVTM and CDR2 ANQGSEA. The V gene lost 3 bases and the J gene lost 8 bases, with 16 bases spanning the gap. For the CDR3, the DNA is TGCAGCGTTGAGGATGGTCTCCCAGGGGGCTACACCTTC. This gives the protein CSVEDGLPGGYTF.

This clonotype was detected ten times or more. J is TRBJ2-7 and V is TRBV20-1; D gene unclear. The CDR3 is made up of 13 amino acids. CDR1 and CDR2 (germline): DFQATT, SNEGSKA (reference sequence). The V end lost 5 bases, the J end lost 0 bases, and 11 bases lay between the germline ends. Here the CDR3 reads CSAQTSASYEQYF. The CDR3 nucleotides read TGCAGTGCTCAGACGTCGGCCTCCTACGAGCAGTACTTC.

The table lists this clonotype with many counts. The chain combines TRBV7-2 with TRBJ2-3, with 11 bases aligning to TRBD2. V gave up 4 bases and J gave up 4 bases; unmatched junction bases: 7. CDR3 size: 16 residues. CDR1 is SGHTA, CDR2 FQGNSA, per germline. The CDR3 DNA follows: TGTGCCAGCAGCTCGGAACTAGCGGGAGAGGCAGATACGCAGTATTTT. This codes for CASSSELAGEADTQYF.

This clonotype was detected ten times or more. CDR3 sequence reads: CASSMFGSPYEQYF. In nucleotides, the CDR3 is TGTGCCAGTAGTATGTTCGGGAGCCCCTACGAGCAGTACTTC. The V call is TRBV19, the J call TRBJ2-7; perhaps TRBD2 as D (6 bases). Looked up from germline, CDR1 is LNHDA and CDR2 is SQIVND (reference sequence). V lost 3 bases and J 2 bases, leaving 11 bases between the germline ends. The CDR3 is 14 amino acids. The full variable domain, its missing parts supplied by reference TRBV19 and TRBJ2-7, is DGGITQSPKYLFRKEGQNVTLSCEQNLNHDAMYWYRQDPGQGLRLIYYSQIVNDFQKGDIAEGYSVSREKKESFPLTVTSAQKNPTAFYLCASSMFGSPYEQYFGPGTRLTVT.

This clonotype has only a few counts. V and J are TRBV3-1 and TRBJ1-2; D is ambiguous. Trimming stripped 4 bases from V and 2 bases from J, with 17 bases between. CDR3 length: 16 residues. Germline CDR1 and CDR2: LGHDT and YNNKEL (reference sequence). The CDR3 reads CASSPGRNGLNYGYTF. The CDR3 region has the DNA TGTGCCAGCAGCCCAGGACGGAACGGGCTAAACTATGGCTACACCTTC.

The chain uses TRBV12-3 or TRBV12-4 and TRBJ1-2; D is undetermined. The CDR3 extends over 15 amino acids. V shed 2 bases and J shed 5 bases, with 15 bases lying between them. The CDR3 nucleotides read TGTGCCAGCAGTTTATTAGGGCGCACTCGGTATGGCTACACCTTC. It codes for CASSLLGRTRYGYTF.

For this clonotype: Just one base apart from a much larger clone, this may be a read error. V usage is TRBV7-9 and J usage is TRBJ2-3, with 7 bases matching TRBD1. Per germline, CDR1 SEHNR and CDR2 FQNEAQ (reference sequence). CDR3 size: 12 residues. V shed 11 bases and J 5 bases; nucleotides not matched to a gene: 7. The CDR3 DNA reads TGTGCCGACAGGGCGGGCCTAGATACGCAGTATTTT. This translates into CADRAGLDTQYF.

In the case of this clonotype: Mismatch with germline at one junction end may stem from a read error. V gene TRBV4-1 combines with J gene TRBJ1-2; no definite D call. In germline, CDR1 is MGHRA, CDR2 YSYEKL. The CDR3 is 16 amino acids. The CDR3 is CTSSLPRTDPDYGYTF. The CDR3 DNA reads as TGCACCAGCAGCCTACCCCGCACAGACCCAGACTATGGCTACACCTTC.

This clonotype was recorded at least ten times. J is TRBJ1-1 and V is TRBV6-2 or TRBV6-3; the D is unclear. V gave up 5 bases and J gave up 5 bases, with 9 bases separating them. Germline-derived CDR1 and CDR2 are MNHEY and SVGEGT. CDR3 length: 12 residues. This chain's CDR3 is CASSTGGTEAFF. In nucleotides, the CDR3 is TGTGCCAGCAGTACGGGTGGGACTGAAGCTTTCTTT.

This clonotype came up many times. The chain carries TRBV24-1 and TRBJ2-7; 11 bases match TRBD1. J gave up 6 bases and V 4 bases, and 7 bases lay outside the gene matches. The CDR3 is made up of 15 amino acids. CDR1 is KGHDR and CDR2 is SFDVKD in the germline V gene. As DNA, the CDR3 is TGTGCCACCAGTGACCGGACAGGGGGCACCTCCGAGCAGTACTTC. This sequence encodes CATSDRTGGTSEQYF.

This clonotype was counted only a few times. At one of its ends the junction is not consistent with the germline gene, which may arise from a read error. The chain couples TRBV7-6 to TRBJ1-5; 9 bases are shared with TRBD1. Germline CDR1 is SGHVS and CDR2 is FNYEAQ. The CDR3 contains 14 residues. Written as DNA, the CDR3 is TGTGCCGGCAGCCTGGGACAGGGAAACCAGCCCCAGCATTTT. It encodes CAGSLGQGNQPQHF.

In regard to this clonotype: This sequence may be a read error, since a much larger clone differs from it by one base. CDR3 nucleotide sequence: TGTGCCAGCAGTTACAGCCCCAGAGACTGCTATGGCTACACCTTC. Translated: CASSYSPRDCYGYTF. The chain employs TRBV6-5 and TRBJ1-2; D unclear. Trimming took 2 bases from V and 4 from J, leaving 14 bases between them. CDR3 length: 15 amino acids. Germline CDR1 reads MNHEY; CDR2 reads SVGAGI.

This clonotype was detected a few times. This may arise from a read error, as a much more abundant clone is one base away. The chain recombines TRBV6-5 with TRBJ2-5; 11 nucleotides match TRBD2. V dropped 5 bases and J dropped 10; count of bases not matched to a gene: 15. There are 16 residues in the CDR3. The V gene's germline CDR1 is MNHEY and CDR2 SVGAGI. This CDR3 is CASSEPWTSGPEVQYF. DNA for the CDR3: TGTGCCAGCAGTGAGCCCTGGACTAGCGGGCCGGAGGTCCAGTACTTC.

This clonotype appeared many times. V and J are TRBV7-9 and TRBJ2-7, with a weak D call TRBD1 (5 bases). Trimming took off 4 bases at V and 2 bases at J, with 15 bases between the two ends. The CDR3 runs to 15 residues. Looked up from germline, CDR1 is SEHNR and CDR2 is FQNEAQ (reference sequence). CDR3 DNA: TGTGCCAGCAGCTCCGAAACCTCAGGGACCTACGAGCAGTACTTC. Amino acids: CASSSETSGTYEQYF.

On this clonotype itself: It is likely a read error, because the conserved phenylalanine at the end of the CDR3 is missing. No DNA is shown, since the ends of the CDR3 on it are uncertain; the CDR3 is the one TCRdb lists. This chain's CDR3 is CASSFSWGEAGELSL. J is TRBJ2-2 and V is TRBV7-8. The CDR3 is 15 amino acids in total, end residues counted. Per the germline V gene, CDR1 is SGHVS and CDR2 is FQNEAQ.

V is TRBV28 and J is TRBJ2-5; 7 positions agree with TRBD2. V lost 3 bases, J lost 7 bases, and 11 bases stayed unmatched. There are 15 residues in the CDR3. The germline V gene encodes CDR1 MDHEN and CDR2 SYDVKM. CDR3 amino acids: CASSFERDPSGTQYF. The CDR3 nucleotides read TGTGCCAGCAGTTTTGAGCGGGATCCCTCCGGGACCCAGTACTTC.

This clonotype came up a few times. A junction end diverges from the germline sequence, so it may reflect a read error. J is TRBJ1-3 and V is TRBV28, with a weak D call TRBD1 (5 bases). This CDR3 is built from 16 residues. Germline V CDR1 and CDR2: MDHEN, SYDVKM. The CDR3: CASSLLGESSGNTIYF. In DNA form, the CDR3 reads TGTGCCAGCAGTTTATTGGGGGAAAGCTCTGGGAACACCATATATTTT.

In this sample, this clonotype turned up a few times. The junction shows a germline mismatch at one end, possibly a read error. The chain combines TRBV7-6 with TRBJ2-1; TRBD2 agrees at 10 bases. The CDR3 is 15 residues long. Germline assignment: CDR1 SGHVS and CDR2 FNYEAQ. The CDR3: CASSLAGEAYNEQSF. The CDR3 region has the DNA TGTGCCAGCAGCCTAGCGGGAGAGGCATACAATGAGCAGTCCTTC. Full variable domain (remainder filled in from reference TRBV7-6 and TRBJ2-1): GAGVSQSPRYKVTKRGQDVALRCDPISGHVSLYWYRQALGQGPEFLTYFNYEAQQDKSGLPNDRFSAERPEGSISTLTIQRTEQRDSAMYRCASSLAGEAYNEQSFGPGTRLTVL.

CDR3 DNA sequence: TGTGCCAGCAAAGAAAGGGGGGGAACCTATGGCTACACCTTC. Protein sequence: CASKERGGTYGYTF. This sequence joins TRBV6-5 and TRBJ1-2; a weak D match, TRBD1 (6 bases). V lost 7 bases and J 4 bases, leaving 16 bases between the germline ends. This CDR3 spans 14 amino acids. Germline values: CDR1 MNHEY, CDR2 SVGAGI.

Ten or more counts support this clonotype. The chain has TRBV20-1 and TRBJ2-1; D may be TRBD2 (5 bases). The CDR3 contains 14 residues. Germline V gene lookup returns CDR1 DFQATT and CDR2 SNEGSKA (reference sequence). Trimming took off 1 base at V and 6 bases at J, with 13 bases between the two ends. CDR3 in DNA: TGCAGTGCTAGAGCGGTGGGAGAGGGCAATGAGCAGTTCTTC. Its protein is CSARAVGEGNEQFF.

This clonotype appeared many times. V gene TRBV4-1 combines with J gene TRBJ1-1; D may be TRBD1 (5 bases). This CDR3 region has 15 residues. The germline CDR1 and CDR2 sequences are MGHRA and YSYEKL. V lost 3 bases to trimming and J lost 4 bases, with 15 bases between them. The CDR3 DNA reads TGCGCCAGCAGCCAGGGGCGGAAGCTGGGCACTGAAGCTTTCTTT. It yields the protein CASSQGRKLGTEAFF.

In regard to this clonotype: With a much larger clone just one base away, this may be a read error. The chain is built from TRBV12-3 or TRBV12-4 and TRBJ2-7; D may correspond to TRBD1 or TRBD2 (5 bases each). The CDR3 sequence is 11 residues long. CDR3 sequence reads: CAGSGGSPQYF. CDR3 DNA sequence: TGTGCCGGCAGTGGGGGTTCCCCCCAGTACTTC.

In regard to this clonotype: Possible read error: a much larger clone is one base away. No conserved phenylalanine or tryptophan is present at the end of the CDR3, so a read error is the likely explanation. J is TRBJ1-5 and V is TRBV19; no definite D call. The V and J ends lost 6 bases and 4 bases respectively, with 16 bases between them. The V gene's germline CDR1 is LNHDA and CDR2 SQIVND (reference sequence). The CDR3 is 15 amino acids. The chain's CDR3 is CASSIGLVGNQPQHI. The CDR3 coding sequence is TGTGCCAGTAGCATCGGACTAGTAGGGAATCAGCCCCAGCATATT.

Worth noting for this clonotype: A single base separates this from a much larger clone, so it may be a read error. The rearrangement joins TRBV6-2 or TRBV6-3 to TRBJ2-1; D unclear. The CDR3 runs 11 residues. Germline assignment: CDR1 MNHEY and CDR2 SVGEGT. CDR3 sequence: CANSYPYEQFF. DNA for the CDR3: TGTGCCAACAGTTACCCCTATGAGCAGTTCTTC.

This clonotype was seen repeatedly, ten times or more. The chain is built from TRBV20-1 and TRBJ2-1; 8 nucleotides match TRBD2. This CDR3 contains 15 residues. Germline V CDR1 and CDR2: DFQATT, SNEGSKA (reference sequence). V was pared by 4 bases and J by 2 bases, with 7 bases of the junction left unmatched. CDR3 coding DNA: TGCAGTGCTATAACCGGGAGGGCCACCTACAATGAGCAGTTCTTC. Protein sequence: CSAITGRATYNEQFF.